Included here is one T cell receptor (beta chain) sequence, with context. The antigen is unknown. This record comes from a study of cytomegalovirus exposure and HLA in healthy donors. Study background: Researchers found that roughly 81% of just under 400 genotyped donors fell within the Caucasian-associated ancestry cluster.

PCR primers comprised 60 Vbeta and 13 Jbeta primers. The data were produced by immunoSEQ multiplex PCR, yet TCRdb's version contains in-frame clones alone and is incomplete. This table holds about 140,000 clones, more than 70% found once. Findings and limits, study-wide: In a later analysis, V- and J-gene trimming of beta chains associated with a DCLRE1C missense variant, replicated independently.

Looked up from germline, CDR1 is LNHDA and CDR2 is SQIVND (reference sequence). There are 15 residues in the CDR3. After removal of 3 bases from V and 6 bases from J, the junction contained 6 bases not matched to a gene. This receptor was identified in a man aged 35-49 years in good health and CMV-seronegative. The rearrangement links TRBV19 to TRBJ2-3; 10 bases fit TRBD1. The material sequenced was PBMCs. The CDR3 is CASSMVGQGSDTQYF. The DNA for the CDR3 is TGTGCCAGTAGTATGGTGGGACAGGGGTCGGATACGCAGTATTTT.